This entry features one T cell receptor beta chain sequence. Each CDR3 protein gets one entry after TCRdb re-called the RACE reads with MiXCR. The sample lists around 130,000 distinct CDR3 sequences; about an eighth were seen once. These data belong to a study of human T cells and chemical hapten exposure. As to time point: patch test 2, 6 weeks after DPC sensitization. Treatment reported: therapeutic diphenylcyclopropenone sensitization with weekly scalp DPC. The TCR originated in a woman between 50 and 59 years old with alopecia areata. Some clones in this sample may be carry-over from other donors' samples. Sequenced here: whole blood, sampled in connection with sensitization to the hapten diphenylcyclopropenone (DPC).

CDR3 sequence (DNA): TGTGCCAGCTCCCCCCCCGGGACTAGCTACAATGAGCAGTTCTTC. It specifies CASSPPGTSYNEQFF. This chain uses TRBV7-9 with TRBJ2-1, with 8 bases that match TRBD2. This CDR3 spans 15 amino acids. V shed 8 bases and J 3 bases; nucleotides not matched to a gene: 9. CDR1 SEHNR and CDR2 FQNEAQ come from the germline V gene (reference sequence).